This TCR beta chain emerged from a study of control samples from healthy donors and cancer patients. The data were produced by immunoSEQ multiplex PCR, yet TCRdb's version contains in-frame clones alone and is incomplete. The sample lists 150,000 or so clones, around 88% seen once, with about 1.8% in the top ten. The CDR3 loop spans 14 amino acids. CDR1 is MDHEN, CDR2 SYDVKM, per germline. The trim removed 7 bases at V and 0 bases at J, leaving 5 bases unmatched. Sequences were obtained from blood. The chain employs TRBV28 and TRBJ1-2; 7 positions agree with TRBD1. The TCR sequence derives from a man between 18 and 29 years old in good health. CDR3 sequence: CASKGATANYGYTF. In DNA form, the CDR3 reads TGTGCCAGCAAGGGGGCAACGGCTAACTATGGCTACACCTTC.